The T cell receptor (beta chain) described here comes from a study of T cell responses to AZD1222 COVID-19 vaccine. In germline, CDR1 is SNHLY, CDR2 FYNNEI. CDR3 length equals 13 residues. Trimming took 7 bases from V and 8 from J, leaving 17 bases between them. Generated by immunoSEQ multiplex PCR, the TCRdb table keeps only in-frame clones and is missing some. Among approximately 180,000 clones, 87% were seen once, and the ten largest hold around 3%. The sample in question was peripheral blood, obtained on day 0 of AZD1222 vaccination. This TCR derives from an adult in good health. The rearrangement links TRBV2 to TRBJ1-2; no firm D call. CDR3 sequence: CASMVRPPRGYTF. The CDR3 DNA sequence: TGTGCCAGCATGGTCAGACCCCCGCGGGGCTACACCTTC. Variable domain in full (rest from reference TRBV2 and TRBJ1-2): EPEVTQTPSHQVTQMGQEVILRCVPISNHLYFYWYRQILGQKVEFLVSFYNNEISEKSEIFDDQFSVERPDGSNFTLKIRSTKLEDSAMYFCASMVRPPRGYTFGSGTRLTVV.